Each of the 25 T cell receptor beta chains below was sequenced from the same sample in a study of control samples from healthy donors and cancer patients. Here immunoSEQ multiplex PCR was the method, and the copy in TCRdb shows in-frame clones only, minus some. This table holds roughly 88,000 clones, 85% found once. The sample was blood. Receptor source: a man aged 25-40 years in good health.

The DNA of the CDR3 is TGTGCCACCTTGACAGGCTTGAGGGATGAGCAGTTCTTC. Translation: CATLTGLRDEQFF. The J gene is TRBJ2-1, the V gene TRBV10-3; possible D gene TRBD1, 6 bases. With 10 bases removed from V and 8 bases from J, the gap between germline ends came to 18 bases. The CDR3 contains 13 residues. Germline lookup yields CDR1 ENHRY and CDR2 SYGVKD.

The chain couples TRBV6-1 to TRBJ2-1; the D gene could be TRBD1 or TRBD2 (5 bases each). V was pared by 2 bases and J by 7 bases, with 15 bases between. Germline V gives CDR1 MNHNS, CDR2 SASEGT. This CDR3 comprises 15 residues. CDR3 in amino acids: CASSELGDPLNEQFF. CDR3 DNA sequence: TGTGCCAGCAGTGAACTAGGGGACCCCCTGAATGAGCAGTTCTTC.

The rearrangement uses TRBV5-6 and TRBJ2-7; D is possibly TRBD2 (7 bases). The CDR3 covers 16 residues. The V end lost 0 bases, the J end lost 2 bases, and 15 bases lay between the germline ends. Germline CDR1 reads SGHDT; CDR2 reads YYEEEE. This CDR3 reads CASSLVGGPTTYEQYF. CDR3 DNA: TGTGCCAGCAGCTTGGTGGGGGGGCCTACTACCTACGAGCAGTACTTC. Variable domain in full (rest from reference TRBV5-6 and TRBJ2-7): DAGVTQSPTHLIKTRGQQVTLRCSPKSGHDTVSWYQQALGQGPQFIFQYYEEEERQRGNFPDRFSGHQFPNYSSELNVNALLLGDSALYLCASSLVGGPTTYEQYFGPGTRLTVT.

DNA for the CDR3: TGTGCCACCAGTGAATCAACAGGGGTGAACACTGAAGCTTTCTTT. This codes for CATSESTGVNTEAFF. This sequence joins TRBV24-1 and TRBJ1-1; TRBD1 aligns across 7 bases. Germline V CDR1 and CDR2: KGHDR, SFDVKD. The V and J ends lost 4 bases and 0 bases, in that order; junction bases with no gene match: 4. This CDR3 contains 15 residues.

This chain uses TRBV5-1 with TRBJ2-1; D unclear. Trimming pared 3 bases from V and 2 bases from J, leaving 9 bases between. Germline V gives CDR1 SGHRS, CDR2 YFSETQ. This CDR3 is 14 amino acids long. CDR3 bases: TGCGCCAGCAGCTCCATCGGGCCCTACAATGAGCAGTTCTTC. As protein: CASSSIGPYNEQFF.

V usage is TRBV3-1 (or the pseudogene TRBV3-2) and J usage is TRBJ2-1, with 8 nucleotides matching TRBD2. The CDR3 covers 15 residues. Germline-derived CDR1 and CDR2 are LGHDT and YNNKEL (reference sequence). V was pared by 1 base and J by 7 bases, with 6 bases of the junction left unmatched. The CDR3 DNA is TGTGCCAGCAGCCAAGCGGGACTAGAGGGGAATGAGCAGTTCTTC. Translation: CASSQAGLEGNEQFF.

This chain connects TRBV19 to TRBJ1-1, with 8 bases identical to TRBD1. The CDR3 runs to 16 residues. The V and J ends lost 7 bases and 0 bases, in that order; junction bases with no gene match: 10. Looked up from germline, CDR1 is LNHDA and CDR2 is SQIVND (reference sequence). The CDR3 DNA sequence: TGTGCCAGTACTCCACGGACAGGGATAATGAACACTGAAGCTTTCTTT. It codes for CASTPRTGIMNTEAFF. Using reference TRBV19 and TRBJ1-1 for the parts outside the CDR3, the full variable domain is DGGITQSPKYLFRKEGQNVTLSCEQNLNHDAMYWYRQDPGQGLRLIYYSQIVNDFQKGDIAEGYSVSREKKESFPLTVTSAQKNPTAFYLCASTPRTGIMNTEAFFGQGTRLTVV.

This clone appeared a single time. V usage is TRBV6-6 and J usage is TRBJ1-2; D is unresolved. The germline CDR1 and CDR2 sequences are MNHNY and SVGAGI (reference sequence). The V end was cut by 2 bases, the J end by 4 bases, with 11 bases between. This CDR3 has 14 amino acids. CDR3 protein: CASSYEGFGYGYTF. DNA of the CDR3: TGTGCCAGCAGTTACGAAGGTTTCGGCTATGGCTACACCTTC.

The V call is TRBV5-8, the J call TRBJ1-2, with no clear D. CDR3 length: 13 residues. Trimming took off 3 bases at V and 6 bases at J, with 12 bases between the two ends. Germline V gene sequence: CDR1 SGHTS, CDR2 YDEGEE. The CDR3 bases are TGTGCCAGCAGCTCAGTGCGAGGAGATGGCTACACCTTC. Protein: CASSSVRGDGYTF.

The chain employs TRBV19 and TRBJ1-2, with 8 bases that match TRBD1. The V and J ends lost 6 bases and 11 bases, in that order; junction bases with no gene match: 8. This CDR3 spans 12 amino acids. Germline CDR1 is LNHDA and CDR2 is SQIVND (reference sequence). The CDR3 loop reads CASSETGVSYTF. CDR3 DNA: TGTGCCAGTAGCGAGACAGGGGTGTCATACACCTTC.

The chain employs TRBV19 and TRBJ1-5; 9 bases are shared with TRBD1. Losses at the gene ends were 3 bases for V and 0 bases for J; bases not matched to a gene: 6. CDR1 and CDR2 (germline): LNHDA, SQIVND (reference sequence). The CDR3 is made up of 17 amino acids. The CDR3: CASSIGDRVFSNQPQHF. The CDR3 DNA follows: TGTGCCAGTAGTATCGGGGACAGGGTTTTTAGCAATCAGCCCCAGCATTTT.

The chain carries TRBV6-6 and TRBJ1-5; 8 bases are a match to TRBD1. V lost 6 bases, J lost 2 bases, and 9 bases stayed unmatched. Germline CDR1 reads MNHNY; CDR2 reads SVGAGI (reference sequence). The CDR3 is made up of 16 amino acids. The DNA for the CDR3 is TGTGCCAGCAGCCCGGACAGGGCCTCGGGCAATCAGCCCCAGCATTTT. This codes for CASSPDRASGNQPQHF.

This clone has just a few counts. J is TRBJ2-7 and V is TRBV10-3; 10 bases match TRBD1. The ends lost 4 bases at V and 5 bases at J; junction bases unmatched: 5. The length of the CDR3 is 14 residues. CDR1 is ENHRY and CDR2 is SYGVKD in the germline V gene. Written as DNA, the CDR3 is TGTGCCATCAGTGGCCGGGACAGGGGCCACGAGCAGTACTTC. This gives the protein CAISGRDRGHEQYF.

This chain joins TRBV7-3 and TRBJ2-1; D ambiguous. V was pared by 5 bases and J by 8 bases, with 13 bases between. The CDR3 runs to 13 residues. Germline assignment: CDR1 SGHTA and CDR2 FQGTGA. CDR3: CASSPTNSDEQFF. The DNA for the CDR3 is TGTGCCAGCAGCCCGACAAACTCGGATGAGCAGTTCTTC. Together with reference TRBV7-3 and TRBJ2-1, the CDR3 gives the full variable domain: GAGVSQTPSNKVTEKGKYVELRCDPISGHTALYWYRQSLGQGPEFLIYFQGTGAADDSGLPNDRFFAVRPEGSVSTLKIQRTERGDSAVYLCASSPTNSDEQFFGPGTRLTVL.

The rearrangement uses TRBV9 and TRBJ1-2; a possible D gene is TRBD1 (6 bases). CDR3 size: 16 residues. The germline V gene encodes CDR1 SGDLS and CDR2 YYNGEE. Trimming shortened V by 0 bases and J by 6 bases, and 18 bases separated the two germline ends. The CDR3 reads CASSVGMAGEEDGYTF. In nucleotides, the CDR3 is TGTGCCAGCAGCGTAGGAATGGCAGGGGAAGAGGATGGCTACACCTTC.

This CDR3 reads CASSLSGNGNQPQHF. The DNA of the CDR3 is TGCGCCAGCAGCTTGTCAGGGAATGGCAATCAGCCCCAGCATTTT. The chain joins TRBV5-1 to TRBJ1-5, with D perhaps matching TRBD1 (5 bases). CDR3 size: 15 residues. CDR1 is SGHRS and CDR2 is YFSETQ in the germline V gene. The V and J ends lost 1 base and 2 bases respectively, with 10 bases between them.

The V call is TRBV4-2, the J call TRBJ2-2, with TRBD1 identical over 9 bases. Trimming removed 0 bases from V and 4 bases from J; junction bases left unmatched: 3. CDR1 is LGHNA, CDR2 YNFKEQ, per germline. The CDR3 has 16 residues. Here the CDR3 DNA reads TGTGCCAGCAGCCAAGAAGCGACAGGGGGCACCGGGGAGCTGTTTTTT. Its translation is CASSQEATGGTGELFF.

This clone turned up a few times. The chain has TRBV7-9 and TRBJ1-4; 7 nucleotides line up with TRBD1. The germline V gene encodes CDR1 SEHNR and CDR2 FQNEAQ (reference sequence). The CDR3 totals 15 residues. After removal of 5 bases from V and 6 bases from J, the junction contained 9 bases not matched to a gene. CDR3 sequence: CASSLTGVRDEKLFF. CDR3 in DNA: TGTGCCAGCAGCCTCACAGGGGTTCGGGATGAAAAACTGTTTTTT.

The chain carries TRBV2 and TRBJ1-1, with TRBD1 matching 7 bases. Trimming at V came to 4 bases and at J to 5 bases, leaving 7 bases not matched to a gene. CDR1 SNHLY and CDR2 FYNNEI come from the germline V gene. There are 14 residues in the CDR3. CDR3 amino acids: CASSAQGVGTEAFF. For the CDR3, the DNA is TGTGCCAGCAGTGCTCAGGGGGTTGGGACTGAAGCTTTCTTT.

This rearrangement joins TRBV27 to TRBJ1-1, with 7 bases lining up with TRBD1. The germline V gene encodes CDR1 MNHEY and CDR2 SMNVEV (reference sequence). The junction had 5 bases not matched to a gene; V was cut back by 4 bases and J by 3 bases. The CDR3 runs to 14 residues. The CDR3 sequence: CASSSGTEHTEAFF. The CDR3 coding sequence is TGTGCCAGCAGTTCCGGGACAGAACACACTGAAGCTTTCTTT.

This clone showed up just once. The genes are TRBV15 and TRBJ2-3; 9 bases map to TRBD2. Unmatched junction bases numbered 10, after V lost 3 bases and J lost 3 bases. The germline gives CDR1 LNHNV, CDR2 YYDKDF (reference sequence). This CDR3 spans 17 amino acids. The chain's CDR3 is CATSRGLSGGWTDTQYF. The CDR3 region has the DNA TGTGCCACCAGCAGGGGCCTAAGCGGGGGGTGGACAGATACGCAGTATTTT. Full variable domain (outside the CDR3, taken from reference TRBV15 and TRBJ2-3): DAMVIQNPRYQVTQFGKPVTLSCSQTLNHNVMYWYQQKSSQAPKLLFHYYDKDFNNEADTPDNFQSRRPNTSFCFLDIRSPGLGDTAMYLCATSRGLSGGWTDTQYFGPGTRLTVL.

The rearrangement joins TRBV7-8 to TRBJ2-7; D is uncertain. Trimming shortened V by 2 bases and J by 7 bases, and 12 bases separated the two germline ends. Germline CDR1 is SGHVS and CDR2 is FQNEAQ. The CDR3 runs 13 residues. CDR3 coding DNA: TGTGCCAGCAGCTTACCTCCGTCGTGGGAGCAGTACTTC. Amino acids: CASSLPPSWEQYF.

The V gene is TRBV6-1, the J gene TRBJ2-3; 8 positions match TRBD2. The ends lost 2 bases at V and 1 base at J; junction bases unmatched: 14. Looked up from germline, CDR1 is MNHNS and CDR2 is SASEGT. The CDR3 extends over 19 amino acids. In nucleotides, the CDR3 is TGTGCCAGCAGTGAAACTCTCAAAGGATCAGCGGGAGGCACAGATACGCAGTATTTT. It encodes CASSETLKGSAGGTDTQYF.

This clone was seen once. This sequence joins TRBV3-1 (or the pseudogene TRBV3-2) and TRBJ2-2; the D is unclear. Trimming removed 5 bases at V and 2 bases at J, with 12 bases between. The CDR3 consists of 15 residues. Germline V lookup: CDR1 LGHDT, CDR2 YNNKEL (reference sequence). In nucleotides, the CDR3 is TGTGCCAGCAGCTTCTGGCAGTTCAACACCGGGGAGCTGTTTTTT. Amino acid sequence: CASSFWQFNTGELFF.

In this sample, this clone turned up once. The chain has TRBV5-1 and TRBJ2-5, with 9 positions matching TRBD2. The CDR3 extends over 18 amino acids. After removal of 4 bases from V and 5 bases from J, the junction contained 18 bases not matched to a gene. The germline CDR1 and CDR2 sequences are SGHRS and YFSETQ. CDR3 loop: CASSQTPLSGGLRETQYF. DNA for the CDR3: TGCGCCAGCAGCCAAACCCCCCTTAGCGGGGGCCTTCGGGAGACCCAGTACTTC.